The next 4 T cell receptor beta chains were all read from a single sample in a study of T cell clones after liver transplantation. TCRdb keeps only in-frame clones here, not all; method: immunoSEQ multiplex PCR. Of some 70,000 clones listed, 80% were seen once; the top ten hold around 0.66%. The material was CD4+ T cells from blood, obtained before liver transplant. The receptors derive from a human donor who received a liver transplant.

The rearrangement links TRBV7-2 to TRBJ1-2; D remains unclear. Looked up from germline, CDR1 is SGHTA and CDR2 is FQGNSA. V dropped 1 base and J dropped 8 bases, with 20 bases sitting between them. The CDR3 sequence is 16 residues long. CDR3 coding DNA: TGTGCCAGCAGCTTAGATCGGGCAGGCTTTAGCGGGGGCTACACCTTC. It specifies CASSLDRAGFSGGYTF. Using reference TRBV7-2 and TRBJ1-2 for the parts outside the CDR3, the full variable domain is GAGVSQSPSNKVTEKGKDVELRCDPISGHTALYWYRQSLGQGLEFLIYFQGNSAPDKSGLPSDRFSAERTGGSVSTLTIQRTQQEDSAVYLCASSLDRAGFSGGYTFGSGTRLTVV.

This clone was seen more than once but under ten times. The CDR3 DNA reads TGTGCCTGGAGTGTCAATGAGCAGTTCTTC. Translated: CAWSVNEQFF. This sequence joins TRBV30 and TRBJ2-1, with D uncertain. CDR1 is GTSNPN and CDR2 is SVGIG in the germline V gene (reference sequence). The CDR3 consists of 10 residues. V lost 0 bases, J lost 6 bases, and 0 bases lay in between.

The sample holds one count of this clone. V usage is TRBV7-2 and J usage is TRBJ2-7; tentatively, D is TRBD1 or TRBD2 (5 bases each). The V end lost 3 bases, the J end lost 0 bases, and 9 bases lay between the germline ends. The CDR3 covers 14 residues. Germline loops: CDR1 SGHTA, CDR2 FQGNSA. CDR3 residues: CASSFGGSSYEQYF. CDR3 sequence (DNA): TGTGCCAGCAGCTTTGGGGGATCCTCCTACGAGCAGTACTTC. The full variable domain, rest sourced from reference TRBV7-2 and TRBJ2-7, is GAGVSQSPSNKVTEKGKDVELRCDPISGHTALYWYRQSLGQGLEFLIYFQGNSAPDKSGLPSDRFSAERTGGSVSTLTIQRTQQEDSAVYLCASSFGGSSYEQYFGPGTRLTVT.

This sequence joins TRBV5-1 and TRBJ2-6; D gene unclear. This CDR3 has 14 amino acids. Germline V gives CDR1 SGHRS, CDR2 YFSETQ. Trimming took off 4 bases at V and 4 bases at J, with 9 bases between the two ends. CDR3 in DNA: TGCGCCAGCAGCGGGGTGGAAGGGGCCAACGTCCTGACTTTC. Its protein is CASSGVEGANVLTF.